What follows describes a single T cell receptor (beta chain). No antigen is known for it. Germline lookup yields CDR1 SGHRS and CDR2 YFSETQ. This CDR3 is 13 amino acids long. Trimming shortened V by 4 bases and J by 7 bases, and 12 bases separated the two germline ends. In the sorted-subset replicate PCRs, 200 ng DNA, some 30,000 T cell genomes, was used. TCRdb keeps only in-frame clones here, not all; method: immunoSEQ multiplex PCR. This table has around 350,000 clones, 70% to 75% appearing once. The data belong to a study of shared clonotypes between healthy human individuals. General study results and limits: Clonotype sharing among the donors was expected to vary with sequencing depth. Naive subsets generally had larger estimated richness than memory subsets.

The study drew its donors from healthy HIV-negative adults without recent acute infections or vaccinations. V usage is TRBV5-1 and J usage is TRBJ2-1; the D is unclear. This TCR was sampled from a man aged 25 to 40 in good health. The sequenced sample was memory CD4+ T cells sorted from blood. The subset denotes: CD45RA-negative fraction. The CDR3 bases are TGCGCCAGCAGCAACCCCGTTTCGAATGAGCAGTTCTTC. This encodes CASSNPVSNEQFF.